The 29 T cell receptor beta chains presented below share a single source sample, sequenced in a study of cytomegalovirus exposure and HLA in healthy donors. The PCR employed 60 Vbeta primers together with 13 Jbeta primers. TCRdb keeps only in-frame clones here, not all; method: immunoSEQ multiplex PCR. Among over 95,000 clones listed, about 78% were seen once. The source material was PBMCs. The source of these receptors is a woman aged 30 to 39 in good health and CMV-seropositive.

The chain has TRBV25-1 and TRBJ1-1; D may be TRBD1 (6 bases). Between the trimmed V and J ends, which lost 7 bases and 0 bases, there was a span of 12 bases. Per germline, CDR1 MGHDK and CDR2 SYGVNS. The CDR3 runs 14 residues. CDR3 amino acids: CASKRTAMNTEAFF. The CDR3, as DNA: TGTGCCAGCAAGAGGACAGCAATGAACACTGAAGCTTTCTTT.

The CDR3 DNA reads TGTGCCAGCAGGGACGGGACTAGCGGGATTAGCTCCTACAATGAGCAGTTCTTC. Encoded protein: CASRDGTSGISSYNEQFF. The chain combines TRBV27 with TRBJ2-1, with 13 nucleotides matching TRBD2. CDR3 length equals 18 residues. The junction had 8 bases not matched to a gene; V was cut back by 6 bases and J by 0 bases. From germline, CDR1 is MNHEY and CDR2 SMNVEV (reference sequence).

This chain links TRBV28 with TRBJ1-2; 10 positions agree with TRBD1. The length of the CDR3 is 13 residues. CDR1 and CDR2 from the germline V gene are MDHEN and SYDVKM. J was trimmed by 8 bases and V by 2 bases; bases with no gene match: 2. CDR3: CASSLGTGVGYTF. CDR3 in DNA: TGTGCCAGCAGTTTAGGGACAGGGGTCGGCTACACCTTC.

V and J are TRBV18 and TRBJ1-1, with TRBD1 as a possible D gene (6 bases). The CDR3 has 16 amino acids. V was pared by 1 base and J by 0 bases, with 12 bases between. CDR1 is KGHSH and CDR2 is LQKENI in the germline V gene. As DNA, the CDR3 is TGTGCCAGCTCACCACTTGCGGACAGCTTGAACACTGAAGCTTTCTTT. It yields the protein CASSPLADSLNTEAFF.

To note about this clone: One end of the junction does not line up with germline, which may come from a read error. The chain combines TRBV7-9 with TRBJ2-1; D not resolved. CDR3 size: 17 residues. Germline-derived CDR1 and CDR2 are SEHNR and FQNEAQ (reference sequence). CDR3: CSSSLSRGYLIMDEQFF. As DNA, the CDR3 is TGTTCCAGCAGCTTGAGTAGAGGTTATCTTATAATGGATGAGCAGTTCTTC.

The count of this clone is one. The chain links TRBV7-9 to TRBJ1-4; D uncertain. From germline, CDR1 is SEHNR and CDR2 FQNEAQ (reference sequence). Trimming stripped 1 base from V and 4 bases from J, with 13 bases between. The CDR3 extends over 16 amino acids. CDR3 coding DNA: TGTGCCAGCAGCTTAGAATGGGGAGGCTTTAATGAAAAACTGTTTTTT. Amino acid sequence: CASSLEWGGFNEKLFF.

This sequence joins TRBV7-2 and TRBJ1-1, with D hard to call. The V and J ends lost 5 bases and 7 bases respectively, with 8 bases between them. Germline lookup yields CDR1 SGHTA and CDR2 FQGNSA. The CDR3 sequence is 11 residues long. The CDR3 DNA is TGTGCCAGCAGCCCCCGGTATGAAGCTTTCTTT. It is translated as CASSPRYEAFF.

The rearrangement joins TRBV7-2 to TRBJ2-1; 8 positions agree with TRBD2. The CDR3 has 15 residues. Germline values: CDR1 SGHTA, CDR2 FQGNSA. The junction had 6 bases not matched to a gene; V was cut back by 4 bases and J by 4 bases. This CDR3 is CASSYTGGYYNEQFF. CDR3 sequence (DNA): TGTGCCAGCAGCTATACGGGAGGGTATTACAATGAGCAGTTCTTC.

This clone was observed a handful of times. This sequence joins TRBV19 and TRBJ2-3, with D possibly matching TRBD2 (5 bases). The CDR3 is 11 amino acids. Germline lookup yields CDR1 LNHDA and CDR2 SQIVND (reference sequence). Trimming stripped 7 bases from V and 6 bases from J, with 8 bases between. CDR3 DNA sequence: TGTGCCAGTAAGGTAGCGGATACGCAGTATTTT. Translation gives CASKVADTQYF.

The CDR3 region is CASRGDRGQFGYTF. CDR3 bases: TGTGCCAGCAGGGGGGACAGGGGGCAATTTGGCTACACCTTC. V usage is TRBV9 and J usage is TRBJ1-2; TRBD1 aligns across 12 bases. The V gene end was trimmed by 5 bases and the J gene end by 7 bases; junction bases not matched to a gene: 6. This CDR3 contains 14 residues. Germline V gives CDR1 SGDLS, CDR2 YYNGEE.

In this sample, this clone turned up a few times. V gene TRBV7-9 combines with J gene TRBJ2-1; 10 bases are a match to TRBD2. V trimming: 5 bases; J trimming: 8 bases; junction bases outside the gene matches: 18. This CDR3 has 18 residues. From germline, CDR1 is SEHNR and CDR2 FQNEAQ (reference sequence). The CDR3 nucleotides are TGTGCCAGCAGCCAAGAATCTCTAGCGGGAGTTTTCTGGTATGAGCAGTTCTTC. Its protein product is CASSQESLAGVFWYEQFF.

The genes are TRBV4-1 and TRBJ1-2, with D possibly being TRBD1 (5 bases). The ends were cut back, 1 base at V and 1 base at J, with 10 bases in the middle. The germline V gene encodes CDR1 MGHRA and CDR2 YSYEKL. There are 15 residues in the CDR3. The CDR3, as DNA: TGCGCCAGCAGCCAAGGGGGGGGAAGTAACTATGGCTACACCTTC. It yields the protein CASSQGGGSNYGYTF.

Concerning this clone: The CDR3 end shows no conserved phenylalanine or tryptophan, and so a read error is likely. The genes are TRBV25-1 and TRBJ1-1; the D is unclear. The CDR3 is 14 residues long. Germline lookup yields CDR1 MGHDK and CDR2 SYGVNS. The DNA for the CDR3 is TGTGCCGGCAGTGAAGTTTTTAGTAGCACTGAAGCTTTCTCT. It specifies CAGSEVFSSTEAFS.

V and J are TRBV6-6 and TRBJ1-1; 8 positions agree with TRBD1. CDR1 MNHNY and CDR2 SVGAGI come from the germline V gene (reference sequence). The CDR3 runs 15 residues. V was pared by 6 bases and J by 0 bases, with 6 bases of the junction left unmatched. The CDR3 region has the DNA TGTGCCAGCAGAGGGGGACAGGTGATGAACACTGAAGCTTTCTTT. Translated: CASRGGQVMNTEAFF.

The chain has TRBV14 and TRBJ2-3; D not resolved. Trimming took 1 base from V and 2 from J, leaving 10 bases between them. CDR1 and CDR2 from the germline V gene are SGHDN and FVKESK. This CDR3 has 15 residues. CDR3 loop: CASSQVGGFTDTQYF. The CDR3 bases are TGTGCCAGCAGCCAAGTTGGCGGCTTCACAGATACGCAGTATTTT.

In DNA form, the CDR3 reads TGTGCCTGGAGCCTAGCGGGGGGGCCCTATGAGTTCTTC. Translation gives CAWSLAGGPYEFF. The genes are TRBV30 and TRBJ2-1; 12 nucleotides agree with TRBD2. CDR3 length: 13 amino acids. From germline, CDR1 is GTSNPN and CDR2 SVGIG (reference sequence). With V trimmed by 3 bases and J by 14 bases, 8 bases remained unmatched.

This chain connects TRBV6-1 to TRBJ2-7; 7 bases fit TRBD1. The CDR3 runs to 14 residues. With V trimmed by 7 bases and J by 2 bases, 8 bases remained unmatched. Germline CDR1 reads MNHNS; CDR2 reads SASEGT. CDR3 sequence reads: CASTLGTAAYEQYF. CDR3 nucleotides: TGTGCCAGCACCTTGGGGACAGCGGCCTACGAGCAGTACTTC.

The V and J genes are TRBV19 and TRBJ1-5; possible D gene TRBD1, 5 bases. V lost 10 bases to trimming and J lost 6 bases, with 16 bases between them. In germline, CDR1 is LNHDA, CDR2 SQIVND (reference sequence). This CDR3 spans 13 amino acids. The DNA of the CDR3 is TGTGCCACCTCGGTAGGGGCCGCTCAGCCCCAGCATTTT. It codes for CATSVGAAQPQHF. Full variable domain (missing parts from reference TRBV19 and TRBJ1-5): DGGITQSPKYLFRKEGQNVTLSCEQNLNHDAMYWYRQDPGQGLRLIYYSQIVNDFQKGDIAEGYSVSREKKESFPLTVTSAQKNPTAFYLCATSVGAAQPQHFGDGTRLSIL.

V gene TRBV19 combines with J gene TRBJ1-5; perhaps TRBD1 as D (5 bases). V shed 3 bases and J shed 2 bases, with 11 bases lying between them. Germline lookup yields CDR1 LNHDA and CDR2 SQIVND (reference sequence). CDR3 length: 15 residues. The CDR3 spells CASSIQGIGNQPQHF. The CDR3 nucleotides are TGTGCCAGTAGTATCCAGGGTATTGGCAATCAGCCCCAGCATTTT.

This clone was picked up a small number of times. The gene calls are TRBV2 and TRBJ1-5; 7 nucleotides align to TRBD1. The CDR3 length is 17 residues. The V segment lost 5 bases and the J segment 0 bases; nucleotides outside the gene matches: 10. Germline values: CDR1 SNHLY, CDR2 FYNNEI. The CDR3 nucleotides read TGTGCCAGCAGTCTTCAGGGGGGACAATATAGCAATCAGCCCCAGCATTTT. Encoded protein: CASSLQGGQYSNQPQHF.

The rearrangement uses TRBV15 and TRBJ2-5, with 9 nucleotides matching TRBD1. The germline gives CDR1 LNHNV, CDR2 YYDKDF (reference sequence). The V and J ends lost 5 bases and 4 bases, in that order; junction bases with no gene match: 14. This CDR3 comprises 17 residues. CDR3 bases: TGTGCCACCAGCGAGGGTGTATCACAGGGGGCGGGAGAGACCCAGTACTTC. This codes for CATSEGVSQGAGETQYF.

This chain uses TRBV21-1 with TRBJ2-7; TRBD2, the D gene given by the table, was not confirmed from the DNA. TRBV21-1 represents a pseudogene. This CDR3 contains 14 residues. CDR3 DNA sequence: TGTGCCAGCAGCAAAATCGGTCTTCCCTACGAGCAGTACTTC. It encodes CASSKIGLPYEQYF.

The CDR3 protein is CSVVVQGKTYEQYF. The CDR3 coding sequence is TGCAGCGTTGTTGTACAGGGTAAAACCTACGAGCAGTACTTC. The chain carries TRBV29-1 and TRBJ2-7, with TRBD1 as a possible D gene (6 bases). V was trimmed by 4 bases and J by 2 bases, leaving 15 bases between them. CDR3 size: 14 residues. Germline CDR1 is SQVTM and CDR2 is ANQGSEA.

The V and J genes are TRBV19 and TRBJ1-5, with 7 positions matching TRBD1. The CDR3 runs to 16 residues. Per the germline V gene, CDR1 is LNHDA and CDR2 is SQIVND (reference sequence). V shed 6 bases, J shed 0 bases, and the junction held 8 bases outside the gene matches. The CDR3 is CASSLTGVYSNQPQHF. CDR3 coding DNA: TGTGCCAGTAGCCTAACAGGGGTATATAGCAATCAGCCCCAGCATTTT.

The genes are TRBV6-1 and TRBJ2-7; D may be TRBD1 (5 bases). Trimming took 7 bases from V and 3 from J, leaving 16 bases between them. CDR3 size: 14 residues. Germline loops: CDR1 MNHNS, CDR2 SASEGT. Here the CDR3 DNA reads TGTGCCAGCAACTTTCGGGCAGGGCGCTACGAGCAGTACTTC. Translated: CASNFRAGRYEQYF.

This clone was recorded a few times. J is TRBJ2-3 and V is TRBV9; 13 nucleotides line up with TRBD2. The CDR3 loop spans 20 amino acids. The V and J ends lost 2 bases and 6 bases, in that order; junction bases with no gene match: 18. CDR1 and CDR2 (germline): SGDLS, YYNGEE. In DNA form, the CDR3 reads TGTGCCAGCAGCGTCGACCCCCTAACTAGCGGGGGGGGCGACCGGGATACGCAGTATTTT. Its translation is CASSVDPLTSGGGDRDTQYF.

Here the CDR3 reads CASSVWSTGARNEQFF. The DNA of the CDR3 is TGTGCCAGCAGCGTATGGTCTACAGGGGCTAGGAATGAGCAGTTCTTC. This chain joins TRBV9 and TRBJ2-1, with 7 nucleotides matching TRBD1. In germline, CDR1 is SGDLS, CDR2 YYNGEE. The CDR3 sequence is 16 residues long. The V gene end was trimmed by 1 base and the J gene end by 7 bases; junction bases not matched to a gene: 11.

The genes are TRBV5-1 and TRBJ2-7; the match to TRBD1 covers 8 bases. This CDR3 contains 15 residues. Germline CDR1 reads SGHRS; CDR2 reads YFSETQ. The V segment lost 4 bases and the J segment 1 base; nucleotides outside the gene matches: 7. CDR3 region: CASSGPGQASYEQYF. CDR3 sequence (DNA): TGCGCCAGCAGCGGACCGGGACAGGCTTCCTACGAGCAGTACTTC.

The chain joins TRBV27 to TRBJ1-2; D may be TRBD1 (6 bases). V lost 5 bases, J lost 4 bases, and 17 bases lay in between. Germline-derived CDR1 and CDR2 are MNHEY and SMNVEV (reference sequence). The CDR3 is 15 residues long. The CDR3 spells CASSPRGGTTYGYTF. The DNA of the CDR3 is TGTGCCAGCAGTCCACGGGGAGGGACAACCTATGGCTACACCTTC.